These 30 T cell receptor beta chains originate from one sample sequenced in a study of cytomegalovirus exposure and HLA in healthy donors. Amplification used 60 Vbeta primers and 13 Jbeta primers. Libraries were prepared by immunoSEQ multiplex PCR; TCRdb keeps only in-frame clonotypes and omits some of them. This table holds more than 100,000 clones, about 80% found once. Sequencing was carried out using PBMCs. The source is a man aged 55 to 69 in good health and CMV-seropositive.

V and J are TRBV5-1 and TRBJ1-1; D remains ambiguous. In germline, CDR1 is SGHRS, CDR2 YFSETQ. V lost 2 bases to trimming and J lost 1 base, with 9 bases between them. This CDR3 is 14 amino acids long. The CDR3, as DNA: TGCGCCAGCAGCTTACCAATGGCGAACACTGAAGCTTTCTTT. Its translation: CASSLPMANTEAFF.

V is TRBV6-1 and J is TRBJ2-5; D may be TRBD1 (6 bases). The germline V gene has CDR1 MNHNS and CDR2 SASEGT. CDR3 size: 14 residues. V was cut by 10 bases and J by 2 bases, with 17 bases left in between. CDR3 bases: TGTGCCATCGCACGATGGACAGAACAAGAGACCCAGTACTTC. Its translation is CAIARWTEQETQYF.

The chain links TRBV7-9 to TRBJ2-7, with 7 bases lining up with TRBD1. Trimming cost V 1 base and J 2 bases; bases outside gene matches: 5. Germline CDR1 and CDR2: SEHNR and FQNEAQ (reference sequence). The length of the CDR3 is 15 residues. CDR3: CASSLGQGTPYEQYF. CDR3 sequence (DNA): TGTGCCAGCAGCTTAGGACAGGGCACCCCCTACGAGCAGTACTTC. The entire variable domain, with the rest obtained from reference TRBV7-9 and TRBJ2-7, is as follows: DTGVSQNPRHKITKRGQNVTFRCDPISEHNRLYWYRQTLGQGPEFLTYFQNEAQLEKSRLLSDRFSAERPKGSFSTLEIQRTEQGDSAMYLCASSLGQGTPYEQYFGPGTRLTVT.

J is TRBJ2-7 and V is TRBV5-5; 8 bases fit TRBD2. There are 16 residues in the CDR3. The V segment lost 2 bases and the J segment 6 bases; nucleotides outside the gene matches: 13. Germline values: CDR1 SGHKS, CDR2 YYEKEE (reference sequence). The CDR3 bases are TGTGCCAGCAGCTTAGGTAGCGGGATGTTCCCCCGCGAGCAGTACTTC. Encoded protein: CASSLGSGMFPREQYF. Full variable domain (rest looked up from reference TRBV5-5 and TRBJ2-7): DAGVTQSPTHLIKTRGQQVTLRCSPISGHKSVSWYQQVLGQGPQFIFQYYEKEERGRGNFPDRFSARQFPNYSSELNVNALLLGDSALYLCASSLGSGMFPREQYFGPGTRLTVT.

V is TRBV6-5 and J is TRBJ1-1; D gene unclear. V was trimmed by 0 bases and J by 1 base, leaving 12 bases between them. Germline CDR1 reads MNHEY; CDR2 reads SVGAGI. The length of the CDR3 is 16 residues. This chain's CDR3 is CASSYSYGQANTEAFF. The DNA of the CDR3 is TGTGCCAGCAGTTACTCTTACGGTCAGGCGAACACTGAAGCTTTCTTT.

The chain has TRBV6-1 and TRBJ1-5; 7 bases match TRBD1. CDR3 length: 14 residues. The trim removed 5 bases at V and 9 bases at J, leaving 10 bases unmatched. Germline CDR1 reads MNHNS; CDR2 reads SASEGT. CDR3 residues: CASSIGTAGGPQHF. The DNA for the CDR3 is TGTGCCAGCAGTATCGGGACAGCGGGAGGGCCCCAGCATTTT.

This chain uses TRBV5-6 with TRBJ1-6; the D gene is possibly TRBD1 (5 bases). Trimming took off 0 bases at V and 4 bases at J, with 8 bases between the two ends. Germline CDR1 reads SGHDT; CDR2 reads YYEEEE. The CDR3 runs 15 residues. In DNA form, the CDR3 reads TGTGCCAGCAGCTTGGGGCAGGGTTATAATTCACCCCTCCACTTT. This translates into CASSLGQGYNSPLHF. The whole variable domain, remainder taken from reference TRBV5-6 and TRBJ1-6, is DAGVTQSPTHLIKTRGQQVTLRCSPKSGHDTVSWYQQALGQGPQFIFQYYEEEERQRGNFPDRFSGHQFPNYSSELNVNALLLGDSALYLCASSLGQGYNSPLHFGNGTRLTVT.

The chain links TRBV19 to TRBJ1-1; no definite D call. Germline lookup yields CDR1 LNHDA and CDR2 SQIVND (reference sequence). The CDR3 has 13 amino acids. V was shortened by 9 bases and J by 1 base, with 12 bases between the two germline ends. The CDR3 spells CASRPLGNTEAFF. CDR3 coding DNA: TGTGCCAGCCGTCCCCTAGGGAACACTGAAGCTTTCTTT.

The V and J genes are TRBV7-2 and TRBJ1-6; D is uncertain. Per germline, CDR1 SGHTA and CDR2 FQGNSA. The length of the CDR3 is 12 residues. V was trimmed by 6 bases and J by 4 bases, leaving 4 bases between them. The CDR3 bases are TGTGCCAGCAGTTCTTATAATTCACCCCTCCACTTT. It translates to CASSSYNSPLHF.

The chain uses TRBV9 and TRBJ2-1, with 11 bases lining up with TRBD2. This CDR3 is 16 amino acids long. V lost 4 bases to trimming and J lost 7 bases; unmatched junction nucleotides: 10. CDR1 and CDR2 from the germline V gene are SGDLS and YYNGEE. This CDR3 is CASSLGTSGRGNEQFF. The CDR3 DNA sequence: TGTGCCAGCAGCCTCGGGACTAGCGGTCGTGGTAATGAGCAGTTCTTC.

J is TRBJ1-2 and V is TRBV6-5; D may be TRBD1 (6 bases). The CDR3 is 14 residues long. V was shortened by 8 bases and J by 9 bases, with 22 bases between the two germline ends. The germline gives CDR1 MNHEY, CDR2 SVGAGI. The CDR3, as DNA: TGTGCCAGCGGGAGAACAGGGATCCTGGATCGCTACACCTTC. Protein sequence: CASGRTGILDRYTF.

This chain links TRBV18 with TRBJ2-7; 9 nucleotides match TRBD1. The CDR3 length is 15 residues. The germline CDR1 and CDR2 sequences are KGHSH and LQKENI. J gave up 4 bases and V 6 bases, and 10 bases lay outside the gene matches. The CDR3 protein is CASSSGQGLLYEQYF. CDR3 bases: TGTGCCAGCTCCTCGGGACAGGGCCTTTTATACGAGCAGTACTTC.

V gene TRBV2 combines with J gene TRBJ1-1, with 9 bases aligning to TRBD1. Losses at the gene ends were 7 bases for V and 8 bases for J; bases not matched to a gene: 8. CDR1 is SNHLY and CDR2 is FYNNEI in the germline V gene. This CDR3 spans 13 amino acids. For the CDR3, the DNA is TGTGCCAGCACCGACAGGGGGTCGTCGGAAGCTTTCTTT. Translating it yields CASTDRGSSEAFF.

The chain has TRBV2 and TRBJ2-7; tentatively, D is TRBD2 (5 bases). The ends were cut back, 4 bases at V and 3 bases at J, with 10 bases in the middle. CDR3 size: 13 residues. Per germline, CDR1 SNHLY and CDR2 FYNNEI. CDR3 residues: CASSVNGDYEQYF. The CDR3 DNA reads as TGTGCCAGCAGTGTGAACGGGGACTACGAGCAGTACTTC.

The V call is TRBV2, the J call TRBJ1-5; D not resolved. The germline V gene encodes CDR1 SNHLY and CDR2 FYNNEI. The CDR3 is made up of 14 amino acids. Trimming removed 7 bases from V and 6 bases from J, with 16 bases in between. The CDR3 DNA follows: TGTGCCAGCACCGCGACGGGGTCGGTTCAGCCCCAGCATTTT. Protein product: CASTATGSVQPQHF.

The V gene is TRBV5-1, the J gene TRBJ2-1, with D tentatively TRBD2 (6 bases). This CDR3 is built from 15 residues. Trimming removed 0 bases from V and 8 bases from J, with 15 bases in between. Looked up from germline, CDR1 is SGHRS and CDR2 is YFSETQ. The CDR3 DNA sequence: TGCGCCAGCAGCTTGGCCCCGACTAGTGCCCATGAGCAGTTCTTC. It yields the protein CASSLAPTSAHEQFF.

CDR3 residues: CASSLTPGQGPNTIYF. CDR3 DNA sequence: TGTGCCAGCAGCTTGACGCCGGGACAGGGGCCAAACACCATATATTTT. The V and J genes are TRBV7-9 and TRBJ1-3; 10 nucleotides line up with TRBD1. V dropped 3 bases and J dropped 6; count of bases not matched to a gene: 8. This CDR3 is 16 amino acids long. Germline values: CDR1 SEHNR, CDR2 FQNEAQ (reference sequence).

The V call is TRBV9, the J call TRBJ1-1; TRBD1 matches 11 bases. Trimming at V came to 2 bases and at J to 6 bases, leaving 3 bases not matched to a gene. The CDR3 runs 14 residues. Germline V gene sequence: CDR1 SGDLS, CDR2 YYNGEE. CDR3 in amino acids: CASSVGQGGAEAFF. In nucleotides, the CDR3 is TGTGCCAGCAGCGTGGGACAGGGGGGTGCTGAAGCTTTCTTT.

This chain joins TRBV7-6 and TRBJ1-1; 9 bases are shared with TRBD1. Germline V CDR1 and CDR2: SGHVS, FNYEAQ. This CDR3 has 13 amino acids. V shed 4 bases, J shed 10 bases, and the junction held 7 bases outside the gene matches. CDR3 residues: CASSSGRGQGAFF. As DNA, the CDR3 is TGTGCCAGCAGCTCCGGCCGGGGACAGGGAGCTTTCTTT.

CDR3 residues: CASSATAQGANEQYF. Here the CDR3 DNA reads TGTGCCAGCAGCGCTACCGCACAGGGGGCAAACGAGCAGTACTTC. The chain uses TRBV9 and TRBJ2-7, with 9 bases identical to TRBD1. With 3 bases clipped from V and 5 bases from J, the junction kept 9 bases outside the gene matches. From germline, CDR1 is SGDLS and CDR2 YYNGEE. This CDR3 contains 15 residues.

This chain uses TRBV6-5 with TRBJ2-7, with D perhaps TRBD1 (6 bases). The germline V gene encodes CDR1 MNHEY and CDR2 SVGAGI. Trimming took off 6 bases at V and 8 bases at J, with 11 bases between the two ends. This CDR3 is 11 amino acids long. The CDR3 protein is CASSRQEKQYF. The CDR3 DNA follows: TGTGCCAGCAGCCGACAGGAAAAGCAGTACTTC.

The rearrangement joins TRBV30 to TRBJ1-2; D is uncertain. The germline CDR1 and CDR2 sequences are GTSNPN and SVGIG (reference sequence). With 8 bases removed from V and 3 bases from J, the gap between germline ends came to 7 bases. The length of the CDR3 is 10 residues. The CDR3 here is CALAYYGYTF. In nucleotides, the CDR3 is TGTGCCCTAGCCTACTATGGCTACACCTTC.

CDR3 in DNA: TGCAGCGTCGAACAGGGACAGAATGAAAAACTGTTTTTT. The encoded protein is CSVEQGQNEKLFF. This chain connects TRBV29-1 to TRBJ1-4; 7 positions agree with TRBD1. The V gene end was trimmed by 6 bases and the J gene end by 5 bases; junction bases not matched to a gene: 6. CDR3 length equals 13 residues. Per the germline V gene, CDR1 is SQVTM and CDR2 is ANQGSEA.

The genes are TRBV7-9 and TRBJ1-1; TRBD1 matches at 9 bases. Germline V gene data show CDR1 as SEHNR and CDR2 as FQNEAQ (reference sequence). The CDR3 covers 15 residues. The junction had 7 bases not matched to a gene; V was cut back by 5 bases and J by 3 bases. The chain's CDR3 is CASSGIRTGDTEAFF. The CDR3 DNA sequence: TGTGCCAGCAGCGGAATCCGGACAGGGGACACTGAAGCTTTCTTT.

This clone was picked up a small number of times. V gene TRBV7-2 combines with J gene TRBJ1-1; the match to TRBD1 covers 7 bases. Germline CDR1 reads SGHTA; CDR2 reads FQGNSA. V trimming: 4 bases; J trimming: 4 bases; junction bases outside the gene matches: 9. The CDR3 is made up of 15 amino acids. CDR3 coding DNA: TGTGCCAGCAGCTCACACGGACAGGTTTTCACTGAAGCTTTCTTT. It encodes CASSSHGQVFTEAFF. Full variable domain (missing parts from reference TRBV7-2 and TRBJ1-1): GAGVSQSPSNKVTEKGKDVELRCDPISGHTALYWYRQSLGQGLEFLIYFQGNSAPDKSGLPSDRFSAERTGGSVSTLTIQRTQQEDSAVYLCASSSHGQVFTEAFFGQGTRLTVV.

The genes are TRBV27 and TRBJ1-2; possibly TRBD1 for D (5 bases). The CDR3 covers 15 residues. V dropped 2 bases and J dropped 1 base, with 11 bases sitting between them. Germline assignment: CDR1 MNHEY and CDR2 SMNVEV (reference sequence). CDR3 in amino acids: CASSLVPGLNYGYTF. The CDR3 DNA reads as TGTGCCAGCAGTTTAGTTCCAGGGCTTAACTATGGCTACACCTTC.

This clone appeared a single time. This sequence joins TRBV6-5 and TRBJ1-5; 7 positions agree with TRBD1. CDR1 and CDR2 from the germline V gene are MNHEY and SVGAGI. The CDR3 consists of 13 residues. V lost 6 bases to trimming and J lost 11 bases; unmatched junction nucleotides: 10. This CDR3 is CASRPTGSGAQHF. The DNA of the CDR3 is TGTGCCAGCAGGCCGACAGGGAGTGGAGCCCAGCATTTT.

The CDR3 DNA follows: TGCGCCAGCAGCTTGAATACTGGGTCTACTAGCGGAGGGAGGGAGACCCAGTACTTC. Residues: CASSLNTGSTSGGRETQYF. The chain carries TRBV5-1 and TRBJ2-5; 8 nucleotides line up with TRBD2. Unmatched junction bases numbered 19, after V lost 1 base and J lost 5 bases. Germline assignment: CDR1 SGHRS and CDR2 YFSETQ. The CDR3 has 19 amino acids.

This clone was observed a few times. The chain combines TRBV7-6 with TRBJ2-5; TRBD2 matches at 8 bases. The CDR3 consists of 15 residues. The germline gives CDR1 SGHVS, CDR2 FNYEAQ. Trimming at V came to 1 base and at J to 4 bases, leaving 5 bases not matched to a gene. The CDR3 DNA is TGTGCCAGCAGCTTAGAAGCGGGAGATCGAGAGACCCAGTACTTC. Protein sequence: CASSLEAGDRETQYF.

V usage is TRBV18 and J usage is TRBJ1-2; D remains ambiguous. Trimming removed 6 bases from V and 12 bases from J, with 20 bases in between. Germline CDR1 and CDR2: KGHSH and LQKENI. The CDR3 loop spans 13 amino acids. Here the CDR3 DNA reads TGTGCCAGCTCCGCCAATAAGGGAGGGATGGACACCTTC. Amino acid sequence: CASSANKGGMDTF.